One sample yielded the 6 T cell receptor beta chains listed below, sequenced in a study of memory CD4+ T cells and cytomegalovirus serostatus. Single viable CD3+CD4+CD8-CD45RO+ cells were sorted as the memory CD4+ T cells. Sequencing was performed with immunoSEQ multiplex PCR; in TCRdb, only in-frame clones are kept and a portion is missing. The table shows about 57,000 clones, with over 75% occurring only once. The material sequenced was memory CD4+ T cells from blood. The receptors derive from an adult in good health and CMV-seronegative.

This clone was seen just once. The chain is built from TRBV28 and TRBJ2-2; D is tentatively TRBD1 or TRBD2 (5 bases each). V was cut by 6 bases and J by 5 bases, with 16 bases left in between. Germline lookup yields CDR1 MDHEN and CDR2 SYDVKM. The CDR3 has 15 amino acids. Written as DNA, the CDR3 is TGTGCCAGCAGGACGGGGCCCCGGGGTACCGGGGAGCTGTTTTTT. It encodes CASRTGPRGTGELFF.

V and J are TRBV27 and TRBJ1-1; D ambiguous. The CDR3 length is 11 residues. Per germline, CDR1 MNHEY and CDR2 SMNVEV (reference sequence). Trimming cost V 6 bases and J 2 bases, with 4 bases left between them. CDR3 protein: CASRGNTEAFF. CDR3 nucleotide sequence: TGTGCCAGCAGGGGAAACACTGAAGCTTTCTTT.

This chain uses TRBV2 with TRBJ1-5; 7 positions agree with TRBD1. Germline assignment: CDR1 SNHLY and CDR2 FYNNEI. Trimming took 4 bases from V and 4 from J; bases not matched to a gene: 4. CDR3 length: 14 residues. CDR3 coding DNA: TGTGCCAGCAGTGTTTTACAGGGGAATCAGCCCCAGCATTTT. It is translated as CASSVLQGNQPQHF.

The rearrangement joins TRBV7-9 to TRBJ2-5, with 7 bases aligning to TRBD1. Germline CDR1 reads SEHNR; CDR2 reads FQNEAQ (reference sequence). With 4 bases clipped from V and 5 bases from J, the junction kept 7 bases outside the gene matches. CDR3 length equals 14 residues. For the CDR3, the DNA is TGTGCCAGCAGCTCGGACAGGTTTGGCGAGACCCAGTACTTC. Its protein product is CASSSDRFGETQYF.

V and J are TRBV30 and TRBJ2-7, with D perhaps matching TRBD2 (6 bases). The length of the CDR3 is 11 residues. CDR1 and CDR2 from the germline V gene are GTSNPN and SVGIG (reference sequence). V gave up 3 bases and J gave up 9 bases, with 12 bases separating them. The DNA of the CDR3 is TGTGCCTGGAGAGGGACTCTGGGGCAGTACTTC. Protein product: CAWRGTLGQYF.

About this clone itself: Relative to the germline gene, one junction end is altered; a read error may explain this. The J gene is TRBJ1-1, the V gene TRBV6-5; D is unclear. CDR1 is MNHEY, CDR2 SVGAGI, per germline. The length of the CDR3 is 14 residues. This chain's CDR3 is CASSYSRSNTEAFF. DNA of the CDR3: TGTGCCAGCAGTTACTCACGGAGTAACACTGAGGCTTTCTTT.